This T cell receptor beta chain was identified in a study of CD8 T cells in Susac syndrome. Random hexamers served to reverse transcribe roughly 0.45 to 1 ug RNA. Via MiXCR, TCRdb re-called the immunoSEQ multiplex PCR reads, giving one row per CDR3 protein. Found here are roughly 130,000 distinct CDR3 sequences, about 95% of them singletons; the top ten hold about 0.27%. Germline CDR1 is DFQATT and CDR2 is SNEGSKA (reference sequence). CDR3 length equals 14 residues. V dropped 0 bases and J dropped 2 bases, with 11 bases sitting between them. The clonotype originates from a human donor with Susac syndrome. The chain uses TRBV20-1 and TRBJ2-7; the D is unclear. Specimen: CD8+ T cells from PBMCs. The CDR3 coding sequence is TGCAGTGCTAGAGACGCGGCTAGGGCCTACGAGCAGTACTTC. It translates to CSARDAARAYEQYF.